Presented here are 20 T cell receptor beta chains from one specimen sequenced in a study of naive and memory T cell subsets. The beta constant-region primer was an equimolar mix of two oligonucleotides covering TRBC1 and TRBC2. TCRdb used MiXCR to reprocess the UMI-ligation and nested PCR reads, holding one entry per CDR3 protein. The table records 77,000 or so distinct CDR3 sequences, about an eighth of them present only once. The sequencing sample was made of central memory CD4+ T cells from blood. The receptors here all came from a human donor in good health.

Many counts were recorded for this clonotype. The DNA for the CDR3 is TGTGCCAGCAGTTATCTAACGTCAGGGCGGGAAGAGACCCAGTACTTC. Protein sequence: CASSYLTSGREETQYF. This chain links TRBV6-5 with TRBJ2-5, with D perhaps TRBD1 or TRBD2 (5 bases each). Trimming removed 3 bases at V and 3 bases at J, with 17 bases between. The CDR3 covers 16 residues. CDR1 MNHEY and CDR2 SVGAGI come from the germline V gene.

This clonotype was seen at least ten times. The V call is TRBV14, the J call TRBJ2-3, with D possibly being TRBD2 (6 bases). The germline V gene has CDR1 SGHDN and CDR2 FVKESK. The length of the CDR3 is 17 residues. V was clipped by 4 bases and J by 4 bases, with 21 bases between them. The CDR3 nucleotides are TGTGCCAGCAGCCTACCGGGAGCACCGAGAGGGGCAGATACGCAGTATTTT. It specifies CASSLPGAPRGADTQYF.

At least ten counts were recorded for this clonotype. The rearrangement links TRBV29-1 to TRBJ2-5; TRBD1 might be the D (5 bases). Trimming removed 5 bases from V and 2 bases from J, with 9 bases in between. The CDR3 spans 12 residues. CDR1 is SQVTM, CDR2 ANQGSEA, per germline. The CDR3 reads CSVSDSQETQYF. The CDR3 DNA reads TGCAGCGTTAGCGACAGTCAAGAGACCCAGTACTTC.

This sequence joins TRBV6-2 or TRBV6-3 and TRBJ2-2; D is tentatively TRBD1 or TRBD2 (5 bases each). Trimming removed 3 bases at V and 4 bases at J, with 15 bases between. The CDR3 contains 16 residues. The germline gives CDR1 MNHEY, CDR2 SVGEGT. CDR3 coding DNA: TGTGCCAGCAGTTATCGGGGCCCTAACCCCACCGGGGAGCTGTTTTTT. It yields the protein CASSYRGPNPTGELFF.

This clonotype was counted at least ten times. V and J are TRBV7-6 and TRBJ2-2; maybe TRBD2 (5 bases). Trimming shortened V by 5 bases and J by 7 bases, and 14 bases separated the two germline ends. CDR1 SGHVS and CDR2 FNYEAQ come from the germline V gene. The CDR3 extends over 14 amino acids. The DNA of the CDR3 is TGTGCCAGCAGCCAGACGAGGGAAATCGGGGAGCTGTTTTTT. It yields the protein CASSQTREIGELFF.

This clonotype came up a few times. The chain uses TRBV25-1 and TRBJ2-5, with D possibly TRBD2 on 6 matching bases. Germline CDR1 is MGHDK and CDR2 is SYGVNS. V lost 1 base to trimming and J lost 4 bases, with 22 bases between them. There are 18 residues in the CDR3. CDR3 residues: CASSESGAGPSRGETQYF. The CDR3 DNA sequence: TGTGCCAGCAGTGAATCGGGCGCGGGACCATCACGGGGAGAGACCCAGTACTTC.

Remarks on this clonotype: Germline is not matched at one junction end, which may reflect a read error. The rearrangement joins TRBV2 to TRBJ2-5; D is unresolved. Germline V gives CDR1 SNHLY, CDR2 FYNNEI. The CDR3 extends over 11 amino acids. This CDR3 reads CASRWQGTQYF. DNA of the CDR3: TGTGCCAGTAGATGGCAAGGGACCCAGTACTTC.

The CDR3 loop is CASSVGMGDQPQHF. The DNA of the CDR3 is TGTGCCAGCAGCGTAGGGATGGGGGATCAGCCCCAGCATTTT. The V gene is TRBV9, the J gene TRBJ1-5; weak D call: TRBD1 (5 bases). Per the germline V gene, CDR1 is SGDLS and CDR2 is YYNGEE. V was pared by 0 bases and J by 5 bases, with 9 bases between. The CDR3 sequence is 14 residues long.

A few counts support this clonotype. The rearrangement uses TRBV29-1 and TRBJ1-4, with unresolved D. Germline V lookup: CDR1 SQVTM, CDR2 ANQGSEA. The CDR3 sequence is 14 residues long. Trimming took 6 bases from V and 8 from J, leaving 19 bases between them. Here the CDR3 DNA reads TGCAGCGTGGATCCGGGAGACGGGAGGGAAAAACTGTTTTTT. Translation: CSVDPGDGREKLFF. The variable domain in full, with the rest retrieved from reference TRBV29-1 and TRBJ1-4, is SAVISQKPSRDICQRGTSLTIQCQVDSQVTMMFWYRQQPGQSLTLIATANQGSEATYESGFVIDKFPISRPNLTFSTLTVSNMSPEDSSIYLCSVDPGDGREKLFFGSGTQLSVL.

Only a few counts were recorded for this clonotype. The chain has TRBV27 and TRBJ1-4; D is uncertain. Per germline, CDR1 MNHEY and CDR2 SMNVEV (reference sequence). V lost 6 bases, J lost 14 bases, and 16 bases lay in between. This CDR3 contains 12 residues. CDR3 DNA sequence: TGTGCCAGCAGGGACGGCCGGTTGCGGCTGTTTTTT. Protein sequence: CASRDGRLRLFF.

This clonotype was seen many times. The V gene is TRBV29-1, the J gene TRBJ2-5, with unresolved D. Germline V gives CDR1 SQVTM, CDR2 ANQGSEA. CDR3 size: 11 residues. With 7 bases removed from V and 2 bases from J, the gap between germline ends came to 8 bases. The CDR3 DNA reads as TGCAGCGGTGCGAAACAAGAGACCCAGTACTTC. Amino acid sequence: CSGAKQETQYF.

The genes are TRBV12-3 or TRBV12-4 and TRBJ1-1, with TRBD1 matching 7 bases. Trimming took 3 bases from V and 5 from J; bases not matched to a gene: 12. The CDR3 is 16 amino acids. CDR3 coding DNA: TGTGCCAGCAGTTTCGGGCAGGGGGTAGCACAGACTGAAGCTTTCTTT. It yields the protein CASSFGQGVAQTEAFF.

This clonotype has a handful of counts. This chain joins TRBV20-1 and TRBJ2-7; TRBD1 is a possible D gene (6 bases). Trimming cost V 4 bases and J 2 bases, with 12 bases left between them. The germline V gene encodes CDR1 DFQATT and CDR2 SNEGSKA (reference sequence). The CDR3 spans 13 residues. The CDR3 coding sequence is TGCAGTGCTAAGCAGGGGATTGCCTACGAGCAGTACTTC. Protein product: CSAKQGIAYEQYF.

CDR3 sequence (DNA): TGTGAAACCAGTGAGGGTAAGGACGGGAAGACCGGGGAGCTGTTTTTT. This encodes CETSEGKDGKTGELFF. V usage is TRBV24-1 and J usage is TRBJ2-2, with a weak D call TRBD2 (5 bases). CDR3 size: 16 residues. Germline V lookup: CDR1 KGHDR, CDR2 SFDVKD.

The gene calls are TRBV5-8 and TRBJ2-1; tentatively, D is TRBD2 (6 bases). Germline V gene lookup returns CDR1 SGHTS and CDR2 YDEGEE. V was pared by 5 bases and J by 0 bases, with 18 bases between. The CDR3 covers 17 residues. CDR3 region: CASRLAAYVNSYNEQFF. CDR3 nucleotides: TGTGCCAGCAGGTTAGCGGCGTATGTTAACTCCTACAATGAGCAGTTCTTC.

This clonotype was detected many times. The CDR3 region has the DNA TGCAGCGTTGACCTCCGGGGTTTGGACAATGAGCAGTTCTTC. This codes for CSVDLRGLDNEQFF. The genes are TRBV29-1 and TRBJ2-1; D might be TRBD2 (5 bases). Trimming took off 3 bases at V and 5 bases at J, with 14 bases between the two ends. CDR3 length: 14 amino acids. Germline assignment: CDR1 SQVTM and CDR2 ANQGSEA.

This clonotype was seen at least ten times. This sequence joins TRBV6-1 and TRBJ2-3; no reliable D call. CDR1 and CDR2 from the germline V gene are MNHNS and SASEGT. V was cut by 4 bases and J by 2 bases, with 4 bases left in between. The CDR3 runs 12 residues. As DNA, the CDR3 is TGTGCCAGCAGTGCATACACAGATACGCAGTATTTT. This codes for CASSAYTDTQYF.

At least ten counts were recorded for this clonotype. This rearrangement joins TRBV20-1 to TRBJ2-7; D is perhaps TRBD1 (5 bases). Trimming left V 6 bases short and J 6 bases short, with 21 bases between. The length of the CDR3 is 14 residues. From germline, CDR1 is DFQATT and CDR2 SNEGSKA (reference sequence). Here the CDR3 DNA reads TGCAGTGCACCGGTCGGCAGCAAGGGGTCCGAGCAGTACTTC. Translating gives CSAPVGSKGSEQYF.

CDR3 bases: TGTGCCAGCAGCCCAAGGGGACAGGGAGGGCTGAGCTCCTACGAGCAGTACTTC. This translates into CASSPRGQGGLSSYEQYF. The J gene is TRBJ2-7, the V gene TRBV28, with TRBD1 identical over 9 bases. In germline, CDR1 is MDHEN, CDR2 SYDVKM. Losses at the gene ends were 6 bases for V and 0 bases for J; bases not matched to a gene: 15. The CDR3 is 18 residues long.

This clonotype was observed a few times. This sequence joins TRBV5-6 and TRBJ2-5, with TRBD1 matching over 8 bases. Trimming at V came to 2 bases and at J to 2 bases, leaving 2 bases not matched to a gene. Germline V CDR1 and CDR2: SGHDT, YYEEEE. The CDR3 consists of 14 residues. The CDR3 sequence is CASSLRTGQETQYF. CDR3 in DNA: TGTGCCAGCAGCTTAAGGACAGGGCAAGAGACCCAGTACTTC. Full variable domain (missing parts from reference TRBV5-6 and TRBJ2-5): DAGVTQSPTHLIKTRGQQVTLRCSPKSGHDTVSWYQQALGQGPQFIFQYYEEEERQRGNFPDRFSGHQFPNYSSELNVNALLLGDSALYLCASSLRTGQETQYFGPGTRLLVL.